This T cell receptor beta chain was recovered during a study of T cell clonality in common variable immunodeficiency. All CVID subjects were on immunoglobulin replacement for at least one year. CVID and control samples used equivalent genomic DNA input. Produced via immunoSEQ multiplex PCR; TCRdb's table is partial and in-frame only. The specimen has about 19,000 clones, none found just once. Study results and caveats: Reportedly, TCR beta sequences from common variable immunodeficiency showed fewer deletions and N-nucleotide insertions. CVID subjects showed higher TCRbeta clonality than healthy controls.

This clone has just a few counts. What it binds is not known. This sample includes further DNA sequences coding for the same CDR3. Input material: peripheral blood mononuclear cells. The source is a human donor with common variable immunodeficiency.

The part of the CDR3 DNA that was read is TGTGCCAGCAGCGCGGGACAGGATCAGCCC. Its translation: CASSAGQDQP. The complete CDR3 reads CASSAGQDQPQHF. The chain carries TRBV7-9 and TRBJ1-5; 8 bases are a match to TRBD1. The read is 3 residues too short to cover the CDR3 end, so that end is filled in from the germline J gene. Germline CDR1 and CDR2: SEHNR and FQNEAQ (reference sequence). V lost 5 bases and J lost 5; bases outside the gene matches: 2. The CDR3 has 13 amino acids.